The following is a T cell receptor beta chain sequence with its context. These data are taken from a study of T cells expressing NK-cell markers. TCRdb reprocessed the 5' RACE reads, keeping one entry per CDR3 protein, no DNA. This repertoire comprises some 440,000 distinct CDR3 sequences; its ten largest clones make up 1.4%. CDR3 length equals 14 residues. Germline loops: CDR1 MNHNY, CDR2 SVGAGI (reference sequence). The V gene is TRBV6-6, the J gene TRBJ2-5; TCRdb selects TRBD1, and the lack of DNA leaves this call unchecked. This receptor was obtained from a woman in her forties or fifties in good health. Sample: blood T cells: a sorted CD56 or NKG2C T cell subset, CD4+ or CD8+ T cells, or bulk PBMC T cells (not recorded which). CDR3 region: CASSNGAYAETQYF.